This TCR beta chain was retrieved from a study of T cells in localized non-small cell lung cancer. With 0 bases removed from V and 4 bases from J, the gap between germline ends came to 18 bases. Germline values: CDR1 LNHDA, CDR2 SQIVND (reference sequence). The CDR3 is 17 residues long. Clones were read by immunoSEQ multiplex PCR, and TCRdb kept only the in-frame ones, dropping some. Of approximately 100,000 clones in the sample, roughly 90% were seen once. The sequence was obtained from a woman aged 40-75 years with stage II squamous cell lung carcinoma. The rearrangement uses TRBV19 and TRBJ2-5; D may be TRBD2 (6 bases). Specimen: PBMCs, collected before any cancer treatment. CDR3 sequence (DNA): TGTGCCAGTAGTATAGAGCCTTGGGGGGACGGAAGAGAGACCCAGTACTTC. Translated: CASSIEPWGDGRETQYF.